What follows describes a single T cell receptor beta chain. Antigen unknown. The PCR ran on 60 Vbeta and 13 Jbeta primers. Data came from immunoSEQ multiplex PCR; TCRdb stores just in-frame clones and leaves some out. The sample consists of 100,000 or so clones, about 68% of them appearing once. This sample is drawn from a study of cytomegalovirus exposure and HLA in healthy donors. Study overall: From HLA-typed donors, an early data release held about 85 million unique TCRs.

General study points: An Asian-associated ancestry cluster reportedly showed fewer N-insertions than the approximately 700-donor mean in a later analysis. The study dropped some indistinguishable V segments, TRBV6-2 and TRBV6-3 among them.

Per the germline V gene, CDR1 is LGHNA and CDR2 is YSLEER. V lost 0 bases, J lost 4 bases, and 13 bases lay in between. The CDR3 has 15 residues. Sequenced: PBMCs. The sequence derives from a male donor in good health and CMV-seropositive. V is TRBV4-3 and J is TRBJ2-7, with D perhaps matching TRBD1 (5 bases). CDR3 DNA: TGCGCCAGCAGCCAAGAGCAGGCAGGGAATTACGAGCAGTACTTC. It yields the protein CASSQEQAGNYEQYF.